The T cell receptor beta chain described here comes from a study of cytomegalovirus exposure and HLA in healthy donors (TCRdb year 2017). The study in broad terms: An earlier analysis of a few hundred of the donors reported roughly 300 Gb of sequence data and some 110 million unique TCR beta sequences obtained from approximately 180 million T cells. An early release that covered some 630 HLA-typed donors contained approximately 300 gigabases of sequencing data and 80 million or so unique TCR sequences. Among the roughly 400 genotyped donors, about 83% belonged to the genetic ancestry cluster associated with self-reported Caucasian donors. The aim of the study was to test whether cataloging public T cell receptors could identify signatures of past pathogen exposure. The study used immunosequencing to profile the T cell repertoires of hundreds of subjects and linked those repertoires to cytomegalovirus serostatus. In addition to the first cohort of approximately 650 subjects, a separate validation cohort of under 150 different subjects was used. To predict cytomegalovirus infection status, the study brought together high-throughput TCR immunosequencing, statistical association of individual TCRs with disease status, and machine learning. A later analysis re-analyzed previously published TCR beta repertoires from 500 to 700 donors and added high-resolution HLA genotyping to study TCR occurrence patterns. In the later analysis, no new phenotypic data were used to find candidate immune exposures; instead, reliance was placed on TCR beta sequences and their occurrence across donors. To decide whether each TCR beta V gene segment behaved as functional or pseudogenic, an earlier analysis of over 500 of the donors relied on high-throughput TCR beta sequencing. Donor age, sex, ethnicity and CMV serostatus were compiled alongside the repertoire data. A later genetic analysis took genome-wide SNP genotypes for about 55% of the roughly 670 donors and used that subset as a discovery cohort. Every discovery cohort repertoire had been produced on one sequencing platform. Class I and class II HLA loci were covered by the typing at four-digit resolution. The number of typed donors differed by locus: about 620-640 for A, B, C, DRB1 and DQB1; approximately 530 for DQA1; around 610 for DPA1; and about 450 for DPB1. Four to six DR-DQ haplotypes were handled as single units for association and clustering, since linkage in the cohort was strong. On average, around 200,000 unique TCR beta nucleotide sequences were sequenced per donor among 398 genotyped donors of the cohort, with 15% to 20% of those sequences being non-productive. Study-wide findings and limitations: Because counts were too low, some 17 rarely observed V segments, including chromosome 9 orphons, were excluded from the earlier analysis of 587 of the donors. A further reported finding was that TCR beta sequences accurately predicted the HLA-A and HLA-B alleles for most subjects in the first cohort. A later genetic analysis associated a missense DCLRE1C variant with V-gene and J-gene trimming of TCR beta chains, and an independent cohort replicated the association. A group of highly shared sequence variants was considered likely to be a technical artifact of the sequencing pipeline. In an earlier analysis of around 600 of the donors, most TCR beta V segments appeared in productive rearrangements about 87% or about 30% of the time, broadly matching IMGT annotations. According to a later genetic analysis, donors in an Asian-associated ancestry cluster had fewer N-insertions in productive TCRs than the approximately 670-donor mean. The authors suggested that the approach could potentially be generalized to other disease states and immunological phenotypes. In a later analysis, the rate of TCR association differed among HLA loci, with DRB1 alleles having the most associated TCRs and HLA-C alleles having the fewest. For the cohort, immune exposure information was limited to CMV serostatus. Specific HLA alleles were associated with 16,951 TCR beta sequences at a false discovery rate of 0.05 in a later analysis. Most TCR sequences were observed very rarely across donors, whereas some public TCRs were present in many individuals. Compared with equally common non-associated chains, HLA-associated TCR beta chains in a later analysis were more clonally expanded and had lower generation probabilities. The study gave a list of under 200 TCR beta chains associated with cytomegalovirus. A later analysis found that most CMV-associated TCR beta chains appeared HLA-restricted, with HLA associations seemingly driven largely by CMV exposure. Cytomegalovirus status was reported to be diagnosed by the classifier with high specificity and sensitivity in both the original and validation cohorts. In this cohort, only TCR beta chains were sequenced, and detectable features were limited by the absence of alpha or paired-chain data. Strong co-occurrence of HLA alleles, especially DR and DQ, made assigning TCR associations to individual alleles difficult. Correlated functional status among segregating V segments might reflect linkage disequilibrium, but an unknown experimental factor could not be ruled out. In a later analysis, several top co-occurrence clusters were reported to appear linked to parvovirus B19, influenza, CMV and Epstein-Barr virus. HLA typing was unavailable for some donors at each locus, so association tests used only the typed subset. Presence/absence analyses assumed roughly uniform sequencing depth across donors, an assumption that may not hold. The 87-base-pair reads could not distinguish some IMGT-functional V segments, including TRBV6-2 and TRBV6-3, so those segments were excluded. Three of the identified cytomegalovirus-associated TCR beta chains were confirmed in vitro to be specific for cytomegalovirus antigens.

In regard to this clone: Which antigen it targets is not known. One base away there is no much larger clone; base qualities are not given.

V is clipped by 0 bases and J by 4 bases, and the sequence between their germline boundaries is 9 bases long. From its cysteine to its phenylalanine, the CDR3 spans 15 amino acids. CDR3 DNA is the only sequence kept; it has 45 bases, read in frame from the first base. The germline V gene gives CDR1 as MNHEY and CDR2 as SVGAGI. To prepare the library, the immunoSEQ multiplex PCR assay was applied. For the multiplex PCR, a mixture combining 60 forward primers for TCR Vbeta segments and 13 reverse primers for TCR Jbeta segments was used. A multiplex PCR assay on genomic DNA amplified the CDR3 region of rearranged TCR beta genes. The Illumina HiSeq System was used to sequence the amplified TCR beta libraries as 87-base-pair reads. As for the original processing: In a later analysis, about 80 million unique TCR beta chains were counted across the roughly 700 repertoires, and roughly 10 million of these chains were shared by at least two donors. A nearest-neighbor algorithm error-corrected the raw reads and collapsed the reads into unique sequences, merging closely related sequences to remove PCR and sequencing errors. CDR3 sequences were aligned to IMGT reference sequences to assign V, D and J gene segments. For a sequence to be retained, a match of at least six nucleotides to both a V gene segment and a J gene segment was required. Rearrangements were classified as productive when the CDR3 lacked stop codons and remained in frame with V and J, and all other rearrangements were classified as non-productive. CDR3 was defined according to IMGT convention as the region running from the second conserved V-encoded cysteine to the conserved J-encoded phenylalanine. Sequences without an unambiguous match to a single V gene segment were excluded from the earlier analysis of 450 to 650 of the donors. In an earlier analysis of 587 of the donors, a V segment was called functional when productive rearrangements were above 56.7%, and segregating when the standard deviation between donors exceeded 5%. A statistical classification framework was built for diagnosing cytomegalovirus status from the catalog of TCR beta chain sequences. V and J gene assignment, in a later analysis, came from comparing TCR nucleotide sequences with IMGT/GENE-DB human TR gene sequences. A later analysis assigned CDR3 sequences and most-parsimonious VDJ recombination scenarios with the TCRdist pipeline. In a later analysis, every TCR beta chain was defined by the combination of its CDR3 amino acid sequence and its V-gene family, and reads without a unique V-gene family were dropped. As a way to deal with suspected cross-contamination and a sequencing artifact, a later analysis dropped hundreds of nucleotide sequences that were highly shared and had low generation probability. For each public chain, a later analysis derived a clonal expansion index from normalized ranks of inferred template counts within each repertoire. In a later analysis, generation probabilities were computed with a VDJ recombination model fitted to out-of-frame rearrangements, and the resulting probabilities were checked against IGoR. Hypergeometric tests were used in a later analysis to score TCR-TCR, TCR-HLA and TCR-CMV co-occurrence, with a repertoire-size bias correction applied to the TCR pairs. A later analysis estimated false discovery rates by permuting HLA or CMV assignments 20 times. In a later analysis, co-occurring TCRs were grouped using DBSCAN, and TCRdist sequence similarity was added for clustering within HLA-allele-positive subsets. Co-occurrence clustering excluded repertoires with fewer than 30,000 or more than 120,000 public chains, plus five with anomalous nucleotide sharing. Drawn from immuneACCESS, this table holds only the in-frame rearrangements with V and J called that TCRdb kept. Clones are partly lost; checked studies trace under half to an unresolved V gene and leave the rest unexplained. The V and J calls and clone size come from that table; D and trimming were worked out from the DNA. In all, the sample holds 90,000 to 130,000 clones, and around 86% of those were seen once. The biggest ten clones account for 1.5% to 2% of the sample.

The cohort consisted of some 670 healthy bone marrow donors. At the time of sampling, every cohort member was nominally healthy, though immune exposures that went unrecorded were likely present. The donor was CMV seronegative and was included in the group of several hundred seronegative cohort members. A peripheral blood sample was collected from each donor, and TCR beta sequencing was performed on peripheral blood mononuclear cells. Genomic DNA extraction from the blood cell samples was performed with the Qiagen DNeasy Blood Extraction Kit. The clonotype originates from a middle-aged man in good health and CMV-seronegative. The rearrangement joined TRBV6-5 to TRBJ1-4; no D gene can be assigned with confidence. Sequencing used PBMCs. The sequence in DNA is TGTGCCAGCAGTTACTCGACTGGCTTTAATGAAAAACTGTTTTTT. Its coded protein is CASSYSTGFNEKLFF.